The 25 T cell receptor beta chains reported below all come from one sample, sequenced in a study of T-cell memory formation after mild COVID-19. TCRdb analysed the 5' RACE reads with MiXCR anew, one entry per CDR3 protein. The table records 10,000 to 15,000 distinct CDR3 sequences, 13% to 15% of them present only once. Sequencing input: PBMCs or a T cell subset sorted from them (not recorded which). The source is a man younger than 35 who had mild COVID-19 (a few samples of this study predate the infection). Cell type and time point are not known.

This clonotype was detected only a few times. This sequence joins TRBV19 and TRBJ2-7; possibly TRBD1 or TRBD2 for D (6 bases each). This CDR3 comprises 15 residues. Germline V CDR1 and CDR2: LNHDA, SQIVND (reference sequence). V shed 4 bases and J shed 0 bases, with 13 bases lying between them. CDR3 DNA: TGTGCCAGTAGTAAGAGGAGGGGGAACTCCTACGAGCAGTACTTC. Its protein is CASSKRRGNSYEQYF. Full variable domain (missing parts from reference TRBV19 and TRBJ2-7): DGGITQSPKYLFRKEGQNVTLSCEQNLNHDAMYWYRQDPGQGLRLIYYSQIVNDFQKGDIAEGYSVSREKKESFPLTVTSAQKNPTAFYLCASSKRRGNSYEQYFGPGTRLTVT.

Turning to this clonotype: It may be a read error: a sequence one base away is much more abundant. The CDR3 is CASSLGGKGGQPQHF. CDR3 coding DNA: TGCGCCAGCAGCTTGGGGGGGAAGGGCGGACAGCCCCAGCATTTT. This chain joins TRBV5-1 and TRBJ1-5; tentative D call: TRBD1 (5 bases). The V gene's germline CDR1 is SGHRS and CDR2 YFSETQ. The germline V and J ends were trimmed by 0 bases and 7 bases, with 14 bases remaining between them. The CDR3 has 15 residues. Using reference TRBV5-1 and TRBJ1-5 for the parts outside the CDR3, the full variable domain is KAGVTQTPRYLIKTRGQQVTLSCSPISGHRSVSWYQQTPGQGLQFLFEYFSETQRNKGNFPGRFSGRQFSNSRSEMNVSTLELGDSALYLCASSLGGKGGQPQHFGDGTRLSIL.

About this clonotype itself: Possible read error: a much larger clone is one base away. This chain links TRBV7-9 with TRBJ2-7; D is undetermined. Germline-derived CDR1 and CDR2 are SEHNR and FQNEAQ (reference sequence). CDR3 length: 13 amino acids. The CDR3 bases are TGTGCCAGCAGATTAGCCCACCCCTACGAGCAGTACTTC. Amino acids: CASRLAHPYEQYF. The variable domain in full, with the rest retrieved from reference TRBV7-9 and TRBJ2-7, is DTGVSQNPRHKITKRGQNVTFRCDPISEHNRLYWYRQTLGQGPEFLTYFQNEAQLEKSRLLSDRFSAERPKGSFSTLEIQRTEQGDSAMYLCASRLAHPYEQYFGPGTRLTVT.

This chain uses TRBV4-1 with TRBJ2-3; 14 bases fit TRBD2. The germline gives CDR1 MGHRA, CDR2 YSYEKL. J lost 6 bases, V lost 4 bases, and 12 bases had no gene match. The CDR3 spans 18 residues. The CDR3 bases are TGCGCCAGCAGCCCCATCATGGGACTAGCGGGGGACCGGGATACGCAGTATTTT. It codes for CASSPIMGLAGDRDTQYF.

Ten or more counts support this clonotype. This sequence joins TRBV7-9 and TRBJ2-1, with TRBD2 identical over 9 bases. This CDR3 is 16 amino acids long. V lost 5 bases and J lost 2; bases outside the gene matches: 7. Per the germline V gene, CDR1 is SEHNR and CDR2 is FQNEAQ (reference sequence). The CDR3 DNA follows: TGTGCCAGCAGCGAAATAGCGGGGGCCCCCTACAATGAGCAGTTCTTC. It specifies CASSEIAGAPYNEQFF. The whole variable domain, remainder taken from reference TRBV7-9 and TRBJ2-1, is DTGVSQNPRHKITKRGQNVTFRCDPISEHNRLYWYRQTLGQGPEFLTYFQNEAQLEKSRLLSDRFSAERPKGSFSTLEIQRTEQGDSAMYLCASSEIAGAPYNEQFFGPGTRLTVL.

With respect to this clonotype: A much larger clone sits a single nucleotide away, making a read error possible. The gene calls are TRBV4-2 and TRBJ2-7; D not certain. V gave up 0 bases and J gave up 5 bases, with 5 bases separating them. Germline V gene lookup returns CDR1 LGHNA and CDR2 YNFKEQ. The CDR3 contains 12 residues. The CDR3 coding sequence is TGTGCCAGCAGCCAAGATCATAACGAGCAGTACTTC. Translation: CASSQDHNEQYF.

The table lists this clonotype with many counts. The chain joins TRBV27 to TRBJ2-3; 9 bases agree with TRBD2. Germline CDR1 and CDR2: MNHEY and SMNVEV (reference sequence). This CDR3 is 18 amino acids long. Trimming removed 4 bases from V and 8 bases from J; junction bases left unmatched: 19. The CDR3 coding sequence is TGTGCCAGCAGTTCCCTCGCCGAACTAGCGGGTGTGGTGGCTACGCAGTATTTT. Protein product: CASSSLAELAGVVATQYF.

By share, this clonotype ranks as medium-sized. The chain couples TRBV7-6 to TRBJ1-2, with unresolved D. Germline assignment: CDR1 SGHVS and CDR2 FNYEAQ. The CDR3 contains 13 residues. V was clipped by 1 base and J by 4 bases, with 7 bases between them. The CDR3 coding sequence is TGTGCCAGCAGCTTAGTACAGAGCTATGGCTACACCTTC. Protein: CASSLVQSYGYTF.

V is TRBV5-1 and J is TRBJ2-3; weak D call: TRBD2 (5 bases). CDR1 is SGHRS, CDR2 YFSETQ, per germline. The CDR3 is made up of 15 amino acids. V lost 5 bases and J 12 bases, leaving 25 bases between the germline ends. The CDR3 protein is CASRRYWRAQETQYF. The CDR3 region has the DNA TGCGCCAGCAGGAGGTATTGGCGGGCTCAAGAGACCCAGTATTTT. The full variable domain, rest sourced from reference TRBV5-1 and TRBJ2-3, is KAGVTQTPRYLIKTRGQQVTLSCSPISGHRSVSWYQQTPGQGLQFLFEYFSETQRNKGNFPGRFSGRQFSNSRSEMNVSTLELGDSALYLCASRRYWRAQETQYFGPGTRLTVL.

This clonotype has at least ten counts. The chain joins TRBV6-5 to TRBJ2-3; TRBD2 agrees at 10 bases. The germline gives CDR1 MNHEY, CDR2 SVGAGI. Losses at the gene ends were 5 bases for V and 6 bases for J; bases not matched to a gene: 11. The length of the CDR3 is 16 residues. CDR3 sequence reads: CASSQLAGALRDTQYF. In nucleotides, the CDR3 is TGTGCCAGCAGTCAGCTAGCGGGGGCCCTTAGGGATACGCAGTATTTT.

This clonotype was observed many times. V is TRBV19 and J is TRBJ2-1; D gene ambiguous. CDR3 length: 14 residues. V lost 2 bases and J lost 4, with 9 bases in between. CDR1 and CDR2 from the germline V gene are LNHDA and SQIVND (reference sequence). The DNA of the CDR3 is TGTGCCAGTAGTATAACCCCCAGGTACAATGAGCAGTTCTTC. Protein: CASSITPRYNEQFF.

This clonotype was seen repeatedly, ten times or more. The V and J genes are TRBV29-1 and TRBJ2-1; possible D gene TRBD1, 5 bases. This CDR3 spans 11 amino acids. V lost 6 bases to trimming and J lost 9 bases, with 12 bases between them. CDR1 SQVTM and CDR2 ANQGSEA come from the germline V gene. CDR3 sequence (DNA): TGCAGCGTGGACACGGTGGGTGAGCAGTTCTTC. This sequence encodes CSVDTVGEQFF.

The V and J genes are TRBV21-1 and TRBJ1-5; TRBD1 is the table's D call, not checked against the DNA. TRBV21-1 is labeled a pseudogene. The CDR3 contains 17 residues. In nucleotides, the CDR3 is TGTGCCAGCAGACGAGGAACAGGGGGCGAAAGGTCTCAGCCCCAGCATTTT. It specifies CASRRGTGGERSQPQHF.

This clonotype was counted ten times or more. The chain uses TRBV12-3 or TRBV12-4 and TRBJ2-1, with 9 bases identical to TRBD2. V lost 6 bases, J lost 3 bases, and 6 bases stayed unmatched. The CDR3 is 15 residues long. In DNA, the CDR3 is TGTGCCAGCAGCCCTGGGACTAGCAGCTACAATGAGCAGTTCTTC. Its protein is CASSPGTSSYNEQFF.

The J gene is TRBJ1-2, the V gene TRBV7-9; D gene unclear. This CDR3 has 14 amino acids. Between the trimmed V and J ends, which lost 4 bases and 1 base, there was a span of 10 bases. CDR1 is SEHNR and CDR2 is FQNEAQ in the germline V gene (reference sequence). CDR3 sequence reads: CASSSGDYNYGYTF. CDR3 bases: TGTGCCAGCAGCTCGGGAGACTATAACTATGGCTACACCTTC.

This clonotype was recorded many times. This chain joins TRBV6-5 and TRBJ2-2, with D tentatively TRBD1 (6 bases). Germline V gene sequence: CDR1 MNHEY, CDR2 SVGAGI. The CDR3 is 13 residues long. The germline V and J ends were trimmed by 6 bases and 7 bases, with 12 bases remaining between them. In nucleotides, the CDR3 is TGTGCCAGCAGCCAAGGGGGTGGCGGGGAGCTGTTTTTT. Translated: CASSQGGGGELFF.

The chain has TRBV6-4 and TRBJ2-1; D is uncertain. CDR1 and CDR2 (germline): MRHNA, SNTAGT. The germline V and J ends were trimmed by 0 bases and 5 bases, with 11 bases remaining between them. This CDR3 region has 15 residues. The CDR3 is CASSDSTAGHNEQFF. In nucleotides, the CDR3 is TGTGCCAGCAGTGACTCGACTGCCGGGCACAATGAGCAGTTCTTC.

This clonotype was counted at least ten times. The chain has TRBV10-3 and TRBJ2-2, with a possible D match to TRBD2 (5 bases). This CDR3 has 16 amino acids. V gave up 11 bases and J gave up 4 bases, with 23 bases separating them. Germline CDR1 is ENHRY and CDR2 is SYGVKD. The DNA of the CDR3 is TGTGCCTCCAGGAAGGTTGGAACTAGACTCACCGGGGAGCTGTTTTTT. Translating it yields CASRKVGTRLTGELFF.

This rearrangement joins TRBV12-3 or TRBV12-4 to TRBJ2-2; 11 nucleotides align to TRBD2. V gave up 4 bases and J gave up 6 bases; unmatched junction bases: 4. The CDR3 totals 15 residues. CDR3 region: CASSSPGLAAGELFF. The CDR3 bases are TGTGCCAGCAGTTCCCCGGGACTAGCGGCCGGGGAGCTGTTTTTT.

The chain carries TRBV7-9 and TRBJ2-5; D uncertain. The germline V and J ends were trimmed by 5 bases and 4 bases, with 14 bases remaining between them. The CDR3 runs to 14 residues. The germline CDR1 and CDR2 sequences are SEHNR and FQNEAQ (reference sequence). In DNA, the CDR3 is TGTGCCAGCAGCCACAGTGTAGGTGGAGAGACCCAGTACTTC. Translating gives CASSHSVGGETQYF.

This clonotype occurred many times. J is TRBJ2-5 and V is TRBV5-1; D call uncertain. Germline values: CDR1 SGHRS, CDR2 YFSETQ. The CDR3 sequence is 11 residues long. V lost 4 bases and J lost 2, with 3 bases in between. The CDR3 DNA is TGCGCCAGCAGCGAACAAGAGACCCAGTACTTC. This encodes CASSEQETQYF. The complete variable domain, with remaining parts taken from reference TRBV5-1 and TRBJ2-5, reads KAGVTQTPRYLIKTRGQQVTLSCSPISGHRSVSWYQQTPGQGLQFLFEYFSETQRNKGNFPGRFSGRQFSNSRSEMNVSTLELGDSALYLCASSEQETQYFGPGTRLLVL.

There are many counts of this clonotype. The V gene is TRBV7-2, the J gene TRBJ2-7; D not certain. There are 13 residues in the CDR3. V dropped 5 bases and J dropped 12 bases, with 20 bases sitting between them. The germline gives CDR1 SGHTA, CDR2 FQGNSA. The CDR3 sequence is CASSPSPDMVRYV. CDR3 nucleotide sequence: TGTGCCAGCAGCCCCAGCCCCGATATGGTGCGGTACGTC.

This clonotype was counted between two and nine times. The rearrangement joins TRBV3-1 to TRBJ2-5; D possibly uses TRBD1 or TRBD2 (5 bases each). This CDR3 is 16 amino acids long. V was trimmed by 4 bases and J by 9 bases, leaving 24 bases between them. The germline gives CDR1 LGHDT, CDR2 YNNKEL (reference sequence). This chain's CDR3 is CASSPWSGTPFEAQYF. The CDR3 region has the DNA TGTGCCAGCAGCCCTTGGTCCGGGACCCCTTTCGAGGCCCAGTACTTC.

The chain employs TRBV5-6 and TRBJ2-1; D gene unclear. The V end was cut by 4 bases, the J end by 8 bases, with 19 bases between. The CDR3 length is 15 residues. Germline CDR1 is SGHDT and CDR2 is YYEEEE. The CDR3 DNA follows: TGTGCCAGCAGCCGCCTCGGAGACCTTGTCGATGAGCAGTTCTTC. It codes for CASSRLGDLVDEQFF. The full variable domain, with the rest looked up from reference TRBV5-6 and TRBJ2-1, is DAGVTQSPTHLIKTRGQQVTLRCSPKSGHDTVSWYQQALGQGPQFIFQYYEEEERQRGNFPDRFSGHQFPNYSSELNVNALLLGDSALYLCASSRLGDLVDEQFFGPGTRLTVL.

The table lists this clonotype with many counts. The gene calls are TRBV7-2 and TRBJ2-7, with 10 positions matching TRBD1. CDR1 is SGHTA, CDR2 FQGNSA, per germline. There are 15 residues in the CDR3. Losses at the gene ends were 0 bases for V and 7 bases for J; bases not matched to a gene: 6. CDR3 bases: TGTGCCAGCAGCTTAGCCGGGACAGGGGTGAAAGAGCAGTACTTC. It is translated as CASSLAGTGVKEQYF.